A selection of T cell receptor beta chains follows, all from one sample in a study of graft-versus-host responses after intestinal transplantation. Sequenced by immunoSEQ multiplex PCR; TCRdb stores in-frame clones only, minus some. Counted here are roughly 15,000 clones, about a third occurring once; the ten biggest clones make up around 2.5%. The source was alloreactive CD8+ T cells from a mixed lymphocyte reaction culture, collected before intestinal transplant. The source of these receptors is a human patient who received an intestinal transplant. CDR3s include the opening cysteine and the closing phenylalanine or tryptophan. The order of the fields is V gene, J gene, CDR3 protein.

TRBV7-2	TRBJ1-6	CASSLARQVRGSPLHF
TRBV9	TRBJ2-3	CASSPPPTDTQYF
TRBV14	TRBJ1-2	CASSSSGQGAYGYTF
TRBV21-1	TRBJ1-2	CASSPNWGGCGQGKPNYGYTF
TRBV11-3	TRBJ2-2	CASTNSGGLDWELFF
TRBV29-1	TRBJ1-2	CSATDLDDWDGYTF
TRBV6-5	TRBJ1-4	CASSYGEKLFF
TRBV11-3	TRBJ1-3	CASSPDPRSGNTIYF
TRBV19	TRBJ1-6	CASSIYVSPGLENSPLHF
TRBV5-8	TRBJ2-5	CASSFGPTGGAQYF
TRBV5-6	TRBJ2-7	CASSFGGPSLVSPHEQYF
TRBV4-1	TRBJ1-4	CASSQGVSRNEKLFF
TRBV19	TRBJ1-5	CASSIGVYSNQPQHF
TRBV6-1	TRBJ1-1	CASSEVRLATEAFF
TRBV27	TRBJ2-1	CASRPGLPGNEQFF
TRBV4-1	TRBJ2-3	CASSDRQGTDTQYF
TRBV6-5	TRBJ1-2	CASSYGGDYGYTF
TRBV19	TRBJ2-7	CASSIIAEGEQYF
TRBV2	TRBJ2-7	CASSVSRTSIEQYF
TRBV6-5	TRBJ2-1	CASSYSNRANEQFF
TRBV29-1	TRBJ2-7	CSVGTGPYEQYF
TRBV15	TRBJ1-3	CATSRDLGFGNTIYF
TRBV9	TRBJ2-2	CASSVQGGELFF
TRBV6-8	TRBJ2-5	CASSYSGSAWTQYF
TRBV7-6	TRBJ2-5	CASSRTGGRGETQYF
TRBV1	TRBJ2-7	CTSSPGKGYEQYF
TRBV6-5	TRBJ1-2	CASRGVQGADYGYTF
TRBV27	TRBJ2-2	CASSLSNTGELFF
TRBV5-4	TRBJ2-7	CASSRGTGGLDEQYF
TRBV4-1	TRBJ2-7	CASSQEAGAGSYEQYF
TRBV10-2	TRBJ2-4	CASSESNSNLVLAKNIQYF
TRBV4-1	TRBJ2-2	CASSRRDRLYTGELFF
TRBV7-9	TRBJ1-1	CASSLGTVTEAFF
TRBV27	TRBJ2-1	CASSRGGNEQFF
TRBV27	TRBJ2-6	CASSPRLAVKSGANVLTF
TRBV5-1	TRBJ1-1	CASSREDTEAFF
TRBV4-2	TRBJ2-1	CASSPLSDEQFF
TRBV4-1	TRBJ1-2	CASSQVRGINGYTF
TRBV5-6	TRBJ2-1	CASSLLGEDSYNEQFF
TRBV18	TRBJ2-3	CASSPETSVSDTQYF
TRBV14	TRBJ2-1	CASSPWTGLNEQFF
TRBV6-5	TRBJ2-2	CASSYPITGELFF
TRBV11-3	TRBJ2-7	CASSLIGLAAYEQYF
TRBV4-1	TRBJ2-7	CASSPDGTGGYEQYF
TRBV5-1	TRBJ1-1	CASSLRGLLNTEAFF
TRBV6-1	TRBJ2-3	CASNRLAGPTDTQYF
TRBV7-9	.	CASSPGGGNEQFF
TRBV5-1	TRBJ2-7	CASSTTGPYTYEQYF
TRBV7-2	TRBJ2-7	CASRPGVGYEQYF
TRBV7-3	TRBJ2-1	CASSLQDRAYNEQFF